This T cell receptor beta chain was documented in a study of human T cells and chemical hapten exposure. About the study: Upper inner arm skin measuring about 2 cm by about 2 cm received 2% DPC for sensitization.

This clonotype was observed many times. Time point indicated: patch test 1, 2 weeks after DPC sensitization. As to treatment: therapeutic diphenylcyclopropenone sensitization with weekly scalp DPC. The library tagged each cDNA molecule with unique molecular identifiers. TCRdb recomputed calls from the RACE reads with MiXCR, one row per CDR3 protein. The sample includes around 380,000 distinct CDR3 sequences, about 4.4% of them seen just once. CDR1 is SQVTM and CDR2 is ANQGSEA in the germline V gene. V was pared by 5 bases and J by 2 bases, with 18 bases between. This CDR3 spans 15 amino acids. The receptor comes from a woman in her fifties or sixties with alopecia areata. Some clones in this sample may be carry-over from other donors' samples. Sample: whole blood, taken in connection with sensitization to the hapten diphenylcyclopropenone (DPC). The rearrangement joins TRBV29-1 to TRBJ1-2; maybe TRBD1 (5 bases). CDR3 amino acids: CSVQREDKLNYGYTF. The CDR3 DNA reads TGCAGCGTTCAAAGGGAGGACAAATTAAACTATGGCTACACCTTC.